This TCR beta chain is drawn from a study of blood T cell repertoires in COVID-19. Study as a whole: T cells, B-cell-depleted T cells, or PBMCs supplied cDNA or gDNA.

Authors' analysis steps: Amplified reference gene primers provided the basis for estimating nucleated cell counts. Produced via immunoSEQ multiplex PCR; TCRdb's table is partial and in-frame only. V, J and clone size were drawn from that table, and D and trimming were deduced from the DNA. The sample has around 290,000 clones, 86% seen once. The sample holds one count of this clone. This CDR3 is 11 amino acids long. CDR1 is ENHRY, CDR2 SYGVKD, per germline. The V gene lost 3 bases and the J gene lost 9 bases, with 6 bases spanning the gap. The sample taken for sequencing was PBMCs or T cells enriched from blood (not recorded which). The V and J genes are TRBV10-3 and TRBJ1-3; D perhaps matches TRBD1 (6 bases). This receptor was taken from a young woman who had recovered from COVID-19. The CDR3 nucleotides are TGTGCCATCAGTGACAGGGGCACCATATATTTT. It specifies CAISDRGTIYF.